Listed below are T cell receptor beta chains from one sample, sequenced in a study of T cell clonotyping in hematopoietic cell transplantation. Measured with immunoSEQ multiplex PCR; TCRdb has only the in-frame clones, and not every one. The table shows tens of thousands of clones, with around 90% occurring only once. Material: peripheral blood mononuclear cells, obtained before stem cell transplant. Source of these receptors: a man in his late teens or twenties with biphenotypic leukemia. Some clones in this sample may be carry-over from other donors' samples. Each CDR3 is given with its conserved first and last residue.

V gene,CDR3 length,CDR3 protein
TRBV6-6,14,CASSSSGSWEKLFF
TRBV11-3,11,CASSLDQPQHF
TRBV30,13,CAWSVQGVTEAFF
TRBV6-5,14,CASSPTKGRYGYTF
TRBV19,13,CASSIEKRNTIYF
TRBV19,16,CASSKGLAGPQETQYF
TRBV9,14,CASSGTGSNYGYTF
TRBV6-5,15,CASSYRLAVTGELFF
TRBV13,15,CASSRTSGGTGELFF
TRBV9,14,CASSVNSGFEKLFF
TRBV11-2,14,CASSFGQLNTEAFF
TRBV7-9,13,CASSLGSGDTQYF
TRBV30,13,CAWRGTGNQPQHF
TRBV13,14,CASSLQGMNTEAFF
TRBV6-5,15,CASRPLDRLSYEQYF
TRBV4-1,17,CASSQEPPAWGPYEQYF
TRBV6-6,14,CASSDPGQGNEQYF
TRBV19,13,CASSIDGEETQYF
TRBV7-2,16,CASSLAGPALLDEQYF
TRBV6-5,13,CASRNPNGGEQYF
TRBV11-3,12,CASSPVQETQYF
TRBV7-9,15,CASSFGGTANTEAFF
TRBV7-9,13,CASSLPGGAEAFF
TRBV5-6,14,CASSSTGAAYEQYF
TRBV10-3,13,CAISEELRYEQYF
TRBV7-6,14,CASSLPQGAGTQYF
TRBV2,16,CASRLRSGTTQETQYF
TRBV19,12,CASSMGTETQYF
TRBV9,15,CASSVGGGGNEKLFF
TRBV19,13,CASRMTESYEQYF
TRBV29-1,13,CSVGGVGDQPQHF
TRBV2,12,CASSERAQPQHF